This T cell receptor (beta chain) stems from a study of blood T cell repertoires in COVID-19. Study-level background: Spain, Italy and the United States supplied samples that represented acute and convalescent COVID-19. The cDNA or gDNA used as material had been derived from T cells, B-cell-depleted T cells, or PBMCs.

V shed 2 bases, J shed 7 bases, and the junction held 8 bases outside the gene matches. This CDR3 is built from 16 residues. Looked up from germline, CDR1 is MNHEY and CDR2 is SVGAGI. In this sample, this clone turned up once. As handled by the study authors: Reference gene primer amplification yielded estimated nucleated cell counts. Measured with immunoSEQ multiplex PCR; TCRdb has only the in-frame clones, and not every one. Clone size and V and J calls were adopted from that table, with D and trimming inferred from the DNA. The sample contains under 55,000 clones, approximately 80% of which appear only once.

Sequenced: peripheral blood. The sequence was collected from a man in his 70s with acute or convalescent COVID-19. The chain has TRBV6-5 and TRBJ1-6; 7 bases match TRBD1. CDR3 loop: CASSYAAGGRNSPLHF. CDR3 nucleotides: TGTGCCAGCAGTTACGCGGCAGGGGGAAGGAATTCACCCCTCCACTTT.